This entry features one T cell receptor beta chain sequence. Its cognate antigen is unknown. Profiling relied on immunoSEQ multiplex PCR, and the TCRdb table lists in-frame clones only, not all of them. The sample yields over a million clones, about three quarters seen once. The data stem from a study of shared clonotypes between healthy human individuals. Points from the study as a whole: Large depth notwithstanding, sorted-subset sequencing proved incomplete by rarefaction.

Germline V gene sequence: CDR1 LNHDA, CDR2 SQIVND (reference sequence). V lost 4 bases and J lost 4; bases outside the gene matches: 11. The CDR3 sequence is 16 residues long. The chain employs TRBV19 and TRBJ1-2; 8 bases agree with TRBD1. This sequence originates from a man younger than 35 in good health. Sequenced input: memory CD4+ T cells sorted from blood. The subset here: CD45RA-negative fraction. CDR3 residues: CASSTLSTGGGYGYTF. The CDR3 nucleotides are TGTGCCAGTAGTACATTGAGCACAGGGGGAGGCTATGGCTACACCTTC.